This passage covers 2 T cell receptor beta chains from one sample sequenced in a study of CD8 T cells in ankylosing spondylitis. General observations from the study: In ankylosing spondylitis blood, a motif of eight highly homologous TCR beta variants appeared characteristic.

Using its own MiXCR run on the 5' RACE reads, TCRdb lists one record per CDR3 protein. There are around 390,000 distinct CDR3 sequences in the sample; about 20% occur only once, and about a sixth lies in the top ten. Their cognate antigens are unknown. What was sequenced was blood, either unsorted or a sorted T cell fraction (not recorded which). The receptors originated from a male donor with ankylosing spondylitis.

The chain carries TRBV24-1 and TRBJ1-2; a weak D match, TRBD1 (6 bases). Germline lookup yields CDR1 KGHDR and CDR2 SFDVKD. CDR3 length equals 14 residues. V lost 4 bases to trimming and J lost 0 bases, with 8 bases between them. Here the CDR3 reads CATSDGTTNYGYTF. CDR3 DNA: TGTGCCACCAGTGACGGGACAACTAACTATGGCTACACCTTC.

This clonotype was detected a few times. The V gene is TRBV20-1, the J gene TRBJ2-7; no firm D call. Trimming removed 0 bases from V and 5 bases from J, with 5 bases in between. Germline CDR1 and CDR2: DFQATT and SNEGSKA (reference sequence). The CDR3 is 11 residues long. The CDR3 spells CSARDFDEQYF. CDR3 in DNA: TGCAGTGCTAGAGATTTTGACGAGCAGTACTTC.